This TCR beta chain derives from a study of T cell responses to AZD1222 COVID-19 vaccine. The CDR3 is 17 amino acids. J gave up 6 bases and V 5 bases, and 12 bases lay outside the gene matches. Germline V lookup: CDR1 MNHEY, CDR2 SMNVEV (reference sequence). On this clone: Antigen: not known.

Regarding the study as a whole: Repertoires were obtained solely post-peak T cell response.

The data were produced by immunoSEQ multiplex PCR, yet TCRdb's version contains in-frame clones alone and is incomplete. Of 83,000 or so clones listed, 86% are singletons. V and J are TRBV27 and TRBJ2-1; 11 bases are shared with TRBD2. The material sequenced was peripheral blood, taken on day 0 of AZD1222 vaccination. This receptor was taken from an adult in good health. CDR3 sequence: CASSPRLAGLALNEQFF. DNA of the CDR3: TGTGCCAGCAGTCCTCGACTAGCGGGGTTGGCCCTCAATGAGCAGTTCTTC.